The clone carrying this T cell receptor beta chain has at least ten counts. The TCR library protocol attached unique molecular identifiers to the individual cDNA molecules. TCRdb processed the 5' RACE reads anew with MiXCR; each CDR3 protein has one entry. Among 40,000 or so distinct CDR3 sequences listed, nearly 6% were seen once. This specimen belongs to a study of early T cells in non-severe SARS-CoV-2 infection. Study-wide background: Chains were unpaired, as sequencing was done on bulk RNA from unsorted whole blood.

With 6 bases removed from V and 0 bases from J, the gap between germline ends came to 18 bases. The CDR3 extends over 17 amino acids. CDR1 and CDR2 from the germline V gene are LNHDA and SQIVND (reference sequence). The receptor was derived from an adult who was a healthcare worker with PCR-confirmed SARS-CoV-2 infection or an uninfected control (not recorded which). Sequencing input: whole blood. This chain connects TRBV19 to TRBJ1-5; no clear D. In DNA form, the CDR3 reads TGTGCCAGTAGGGATAATTGGGCAGGTAATAGCAATCAGCCCCAGCATTTT. Its protein is CASRDNWAGNSNQPQHF.